This T cell receptor beta chain was identified in a study of a mutant IDH1 vaccine in newly diagnosed glioma. Study as a whole: Earlier treatment was radiotherapy, temozolomide, or both, with most getting both. Findings and caveats of the study: It seemed that pseudoprogression was not linked to changes in the top peripheral T cell clonotypes.

Specified time point: week 47, end of study. Topical imiquimod was applied with each vaccine dose, which held 300 ug of mutant IDH1 20-mer peptide. Vaccination of patients was performed eight times, in weeks 1, 3, 5, 7, 11, 15, 19 and 23. Donor diagnoses consisted of new WHO grade 3 or 4 IDH1-mutant, ATRX-lost astrocytomas. On this clone itself: The target antigen is unknown.

Profiling relied on immunoSEQ multiplex PCR, and the TCRdb table lists in-frame clones only, not all of them. Here the sample spans about 10,000 clones, over 75% being singletons. This TCR was sampled from a man aged 25 to 45 with glioma. The sample was PBMCs, taken from a glioma patient whose treatment included an IDH1 peptide vaccine.

In nucleotides, the CDR3 is TGTGCCAGTTCGGACGGGGGGCCGGTCGGCTACACCTTC. Translated: CASSDGGPVGYTF. The chain is built from TRBV19 and TRBJ1-2; possibly TRBD1 for D (6 bases). Germline CDR1 LNHDA, CDR2 SQIVND (reference sequence). There are 13 residues in the CDR3. Trimming took off 8 bases at V and 8 bases at J, with 18 bases between the two ends. Full variable domain (remainder filled in from reference TRBV19 and TRBJ1-2): DGGITQSPKYLFRKEGQNVTLSCEQNLNHDAMYWYRQDPGQGLRLIYYSQIVNDFQKGDIAEGYSVSREKKESFPLTVTSAQKNPTAFYLCASSDGGPVGYTFGSGTRLTVV.